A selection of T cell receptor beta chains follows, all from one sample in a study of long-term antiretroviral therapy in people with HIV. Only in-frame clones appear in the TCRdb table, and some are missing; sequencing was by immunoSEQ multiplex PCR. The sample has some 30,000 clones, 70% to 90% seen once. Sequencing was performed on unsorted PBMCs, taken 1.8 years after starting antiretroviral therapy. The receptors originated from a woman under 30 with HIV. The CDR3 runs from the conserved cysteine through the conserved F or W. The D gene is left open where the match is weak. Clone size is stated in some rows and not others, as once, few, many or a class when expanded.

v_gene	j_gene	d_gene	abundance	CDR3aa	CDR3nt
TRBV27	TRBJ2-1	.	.	CASSLVGYAYNEQFF	TGTGCCAGCAGTTTAGTAGGGTATGCTTACAATGAGCAGTTCTTC
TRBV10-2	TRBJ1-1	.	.	CATSKTPGGVGNTEAFF	TGCGCCACCTCCAAAACCCCCGGGGGGGTAGGGAACACTGAAGCTTTCTTT
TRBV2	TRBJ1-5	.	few	CASSRDGGQPQHF	TGTGCCAGCAGCAGGGACGGGGGTCAGCCCCAGCATTTT
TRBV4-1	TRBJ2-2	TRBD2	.	CASRLGLAGVHSTGELFF	TGCGCCAGCAGACTCGGACTAGCGGGAGTTCATAGCACCGGGGAGCTGTTTTTT
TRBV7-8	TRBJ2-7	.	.	CASSLEPRIYEQYF	TGTGCCAGCAGCTTAGAACCGAGGATCTACGAGCAGTACTTC
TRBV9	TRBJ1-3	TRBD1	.	CASSVEGGPLGSSGNTIYF	TGTGCCAGCAGCGTAGAAGGGGGCCCGCTCGGCAGCTCTGGAAACACCATATATTTT
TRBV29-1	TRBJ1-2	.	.	CSVEDPHGYTF	TGCAGCGTTGAAGATCCCCATGGCTACACCTTC
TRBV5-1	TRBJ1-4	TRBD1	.	CASSLAGTALGNEKLFF	TGCGCCAGCAGCTTGGCCGGGACAGCCCTGGGCAATGAAAAACTGTTTTTT
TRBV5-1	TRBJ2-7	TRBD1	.	CASSWTGANEQYF	TGCGCCAGCAGCTGGACAGGGGCTAACGAGCAGTACTTC
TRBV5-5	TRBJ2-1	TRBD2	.	CASPGLAGGPSFLPYNEQFF	TGTGCCAGCCCGGGACTAGCGGGAGGGCCCTCATTCCTCCCCTACAATGAGCAGTTCTTC
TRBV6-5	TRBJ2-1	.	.	CASSISNEQFF	TGTGCCAGCAGTATCTCCAATGAGCAGTTCTTC
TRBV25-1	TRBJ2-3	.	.	CASRSLADTQYF	TGTGCCAGCAGATCTCTAGCAGATACGCAGTATTTT
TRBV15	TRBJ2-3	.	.	CATSNFGGTDTQYF	TGTGCCACCAGCAACTTCGGGGGCACAGATACGCAGTATTTT
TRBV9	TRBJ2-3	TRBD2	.	CASLSSGSWYF	TGTGCCAGCCTCTCTAGCGGGAGTTGGTATTTT
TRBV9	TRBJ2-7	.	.	CASSVQGSAYEQYF	TGTGCCAGCAGCGTACAAGGCAGCGCCTACGAGCAGTACTTC
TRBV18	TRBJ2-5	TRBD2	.	CASSQLERGLAGQETQYF	TGTGCCAGCTCACAACTGGAACGAGGACTAGCGGGTCAAGAGACCCAGTACTTC
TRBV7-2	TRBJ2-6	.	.	CASSFGQMRANVLTF	TGTGCCAGCAGCTTCGGACAGATGAGGGCCAACGTCCTGACTTTC
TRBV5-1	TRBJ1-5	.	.	CASSLGLYSNQPQHF	TGCGCCAGCAGCTTGGGACTTTATAGCAATCAGCCCCAGCATTTT
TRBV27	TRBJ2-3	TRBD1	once	CASSLHRGTDTQYF	TGTGCCAGCAGTTTACACAGGGGAACAGATACGCAGTATTTT
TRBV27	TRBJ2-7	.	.	CASNSGLSYEQYF	TGTGCCAGCAACAGCGGCCTCTCCTACGAGCAGTACTTC
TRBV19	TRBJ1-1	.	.	CASSPFAQGMRTEAFF	TGTGCCAGTAGTCCTTTCGCACAGGGTATGAGGACTGAAGCTTTCTTT
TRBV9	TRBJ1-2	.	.	CASRGASNYGYTF	TGTGCCAGCCGGGGGGCCTCTAACTATGGCTACACCTTC
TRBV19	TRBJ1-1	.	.	CASSPIGRRMNTEAFF	TGTGCCAGTAGCCCAATTGGTCGGCGTATGAACACTGAAGCTTTCTTT
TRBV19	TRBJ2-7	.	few	CASSPWRGHEQYF	TGTGCCAGTAGCCCCTGGAGGGGGCACGAGCAGTACTTC
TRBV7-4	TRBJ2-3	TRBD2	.	CASSLHICGRCPSRRWCTDTQYF	TGTGCCAGCAGCTTACACATTTGCGGGAGATGCCCAAGTCGCCGGTGGTGCACAGATACGCAGTATTTT
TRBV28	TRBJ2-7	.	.	CASSLLGKRYEQYF	TGTGCCAGCAGTTTGTTGGGGAAACGATACGAGCAGTACTTC
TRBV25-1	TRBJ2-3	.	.	CASSEPGVRTDTQYF	TGTGCCAGCAGTGAGCCAGGGGTGAGGACAGATACGCAGTATTTT
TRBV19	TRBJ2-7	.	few	CASSIADEQYF	TGTGCCAGTAGTATAGCAGACGAGCAGTACTTC
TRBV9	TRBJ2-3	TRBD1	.	CASSAARQGGTDTQYF	TGTGCCAGCAGCGCTGCCCGACAGGGGGGCACAGATACGCAGTATTTT
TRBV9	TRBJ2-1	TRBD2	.	CASSPLSGRGYNEQFF	TGTGCCAGCAGCCCACTTAGCGGGAGAGGCTACAATGAGCAGTTCTTC
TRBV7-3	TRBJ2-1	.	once	CASSLSGRLLYNEQFF	TGTGCCAGCAGCTTAAGTGGAAGACTATTGTACAATGAGCAGTTCTTC
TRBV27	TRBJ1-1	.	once	CASSLLGGTEAFF	TGTGCCAGCAGTTTACTTGGGGGCACTGAAGCTTTCTTT
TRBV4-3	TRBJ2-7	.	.	CASSQDVSGPTYEQYF	TGCGCCAGCAGCCAAGATGTCTCCGGGCCTACCTACGAGCAGTACTTC
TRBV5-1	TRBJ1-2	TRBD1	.	CASSLTRRGDYGYTF	TGCGCCAGCAGCTTGACCCGCAGGGGGGACTATGGCTACACCTTC
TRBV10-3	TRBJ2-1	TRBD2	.	CAISARTSDNEQFF	TGTGCCATCAGTGCGCGGACTAGCGACAATGAGCAGTTCTTC
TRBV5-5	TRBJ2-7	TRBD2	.	CASSVTLGTSWSNFYEQYF	TGTGCCAGCAGCGTGACGTTGGGGACTAGCTGGTCAAACTTTTACGAGCAGTACTTC
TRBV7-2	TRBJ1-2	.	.	CASSLGRINYGYTF	TGTGCCAGCAGCTTAGGGCGGATTAACTATGGCTACACCTTC
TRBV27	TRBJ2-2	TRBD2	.	CASSFIAGGGPGELFF	TGTGCCAGCAGTTTCATAGCGGGAGGGGGACCCGGGGAGCTGTTTTTT
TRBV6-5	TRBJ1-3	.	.	CASSYVGSPGNTIYF	TGTGCCAGCAGTTACGTGGGATCCCCTGGAAACACCATATATTTT
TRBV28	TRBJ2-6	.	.	CASSFAVRWSSGANVLTF	TGTGCCAGCAGTTTCGCAGTGAGGTGGTCCTCTGGGGCCAACGTCCTGACTTTC
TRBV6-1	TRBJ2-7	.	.	CASSELAESYEQYF	TGTGCCAGCAGTGAACTAGCTGAATCCTACGAGCAGTACTTC
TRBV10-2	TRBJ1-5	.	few	CASSTDGLLQHF	TGCGCCAGCAGTACAGACGGTCTTCTCCAGCATTTT
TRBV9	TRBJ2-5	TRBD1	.	CASSAHTGGARDQYF	TGTGCCAGCAGCGCGCACACAGGGGGCGCGAGGGACCAGTACTTC
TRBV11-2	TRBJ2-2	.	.	CASSLFPGELFF	TGTGCCAGCAGCTTATTTCCCGGGGAGCTGTTTTTT
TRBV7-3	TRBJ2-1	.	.	CASSPDRHNEQFF	TGTGCCAGCAGCCCGGACAGACACAATGAGCAGTTCTTC
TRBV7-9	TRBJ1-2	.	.	CASSLAPGRSDYGYTF	TGTGCCAGCAGCTTAGCACCGGGACGTAGCGACTATGGCTACACCTTC
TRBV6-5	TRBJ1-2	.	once	CASSWDGGKNYGYTF	TGTGCCAGCAGTTGGGATGGGGGGAAAAACTATGGCTACACCTTC
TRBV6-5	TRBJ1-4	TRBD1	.	CASSRRGQLEEKLFF	TGTGCCAGCAGCCGCCGGGGACAGCTCGAGGAAAAACTGTTTTTT
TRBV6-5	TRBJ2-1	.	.	CATTWGNEQFF	TGTGCCACCACCTGGGGGAATGAGCAGTTCTTC
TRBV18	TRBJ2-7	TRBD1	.	CASSDGTVYEQYF	TGTGCCAGCTCAGACGGGACAGTCTACGAGCAGTACTTC
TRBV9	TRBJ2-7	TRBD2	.	CASSVEAGALFYEQYF	TGTGCCAGCAGCGTAGAGGCGGGAGCCCTCTTCTACGAGCAGTACTTC